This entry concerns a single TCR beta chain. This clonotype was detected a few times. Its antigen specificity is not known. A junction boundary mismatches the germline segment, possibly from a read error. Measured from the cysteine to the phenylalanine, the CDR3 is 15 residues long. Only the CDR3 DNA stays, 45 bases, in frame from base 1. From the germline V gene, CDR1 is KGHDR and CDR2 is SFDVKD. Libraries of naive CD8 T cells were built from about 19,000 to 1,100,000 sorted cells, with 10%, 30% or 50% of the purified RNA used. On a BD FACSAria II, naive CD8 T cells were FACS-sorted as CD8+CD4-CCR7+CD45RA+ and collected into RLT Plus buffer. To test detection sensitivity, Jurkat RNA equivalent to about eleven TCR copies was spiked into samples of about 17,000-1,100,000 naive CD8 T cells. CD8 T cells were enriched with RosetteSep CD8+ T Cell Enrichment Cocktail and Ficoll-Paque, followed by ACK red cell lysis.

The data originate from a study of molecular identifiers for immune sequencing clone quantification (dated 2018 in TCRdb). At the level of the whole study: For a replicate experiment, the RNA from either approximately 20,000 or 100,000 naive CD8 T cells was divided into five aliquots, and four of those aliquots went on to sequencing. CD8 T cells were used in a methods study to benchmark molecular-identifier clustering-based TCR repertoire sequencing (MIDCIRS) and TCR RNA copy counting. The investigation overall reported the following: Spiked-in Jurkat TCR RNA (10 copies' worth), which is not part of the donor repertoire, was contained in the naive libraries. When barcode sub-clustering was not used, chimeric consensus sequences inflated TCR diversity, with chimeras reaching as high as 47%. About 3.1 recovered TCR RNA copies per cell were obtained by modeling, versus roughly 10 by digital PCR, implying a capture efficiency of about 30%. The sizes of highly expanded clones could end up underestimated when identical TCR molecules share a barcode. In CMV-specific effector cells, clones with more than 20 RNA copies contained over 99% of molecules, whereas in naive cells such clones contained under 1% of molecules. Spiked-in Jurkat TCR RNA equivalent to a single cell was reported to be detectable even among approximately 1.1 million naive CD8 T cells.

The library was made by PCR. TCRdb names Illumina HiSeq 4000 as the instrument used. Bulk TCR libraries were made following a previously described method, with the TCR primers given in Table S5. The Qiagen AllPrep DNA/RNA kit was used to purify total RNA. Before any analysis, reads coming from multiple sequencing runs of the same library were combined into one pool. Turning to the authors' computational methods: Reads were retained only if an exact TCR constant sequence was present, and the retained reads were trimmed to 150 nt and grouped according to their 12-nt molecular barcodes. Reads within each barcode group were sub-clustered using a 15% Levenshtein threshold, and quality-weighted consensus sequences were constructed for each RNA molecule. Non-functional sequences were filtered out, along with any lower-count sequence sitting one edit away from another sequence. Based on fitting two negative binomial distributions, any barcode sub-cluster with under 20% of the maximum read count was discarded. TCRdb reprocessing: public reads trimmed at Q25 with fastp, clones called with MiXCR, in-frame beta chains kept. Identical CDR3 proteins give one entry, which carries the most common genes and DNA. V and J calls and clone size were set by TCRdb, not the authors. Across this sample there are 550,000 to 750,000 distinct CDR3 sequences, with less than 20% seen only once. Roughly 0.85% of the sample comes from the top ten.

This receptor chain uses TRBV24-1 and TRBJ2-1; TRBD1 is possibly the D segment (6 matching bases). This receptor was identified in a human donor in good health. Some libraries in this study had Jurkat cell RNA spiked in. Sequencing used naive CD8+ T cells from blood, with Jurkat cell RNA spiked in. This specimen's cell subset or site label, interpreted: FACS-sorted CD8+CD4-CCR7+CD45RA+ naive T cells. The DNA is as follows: TGTGCCACCAGTGATTCCGGGACAAACTACAATGAGCGGTTCTTC. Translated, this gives CATSDSGTNYNERFF.